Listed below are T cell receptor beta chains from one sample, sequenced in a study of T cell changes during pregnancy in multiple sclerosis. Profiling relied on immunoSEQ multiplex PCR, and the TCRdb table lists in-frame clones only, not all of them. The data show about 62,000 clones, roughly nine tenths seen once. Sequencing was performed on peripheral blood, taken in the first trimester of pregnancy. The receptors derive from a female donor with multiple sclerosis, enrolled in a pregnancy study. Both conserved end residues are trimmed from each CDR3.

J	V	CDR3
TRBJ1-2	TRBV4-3	ASSQDLWTDLNYGYT
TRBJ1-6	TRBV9	ASSPEGMDSPLH
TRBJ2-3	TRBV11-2	ASSLDVYSSNRGSTDTQY
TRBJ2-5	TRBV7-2	ASSHPGLVGETQY
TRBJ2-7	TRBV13	ASSLGYVGGAEEQY
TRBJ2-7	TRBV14	ASSQAHRQGRNEQY
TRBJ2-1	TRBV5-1	ASSRDGTVNEQF
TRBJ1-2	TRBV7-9	ASSLAGELYGYT
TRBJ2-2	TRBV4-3	ASSQNFPEGGRAGELF
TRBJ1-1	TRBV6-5	ASSYNMNTEAF
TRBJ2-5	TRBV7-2	ASSRVRSGTQY
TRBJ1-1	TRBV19	ASSRGNTEAF
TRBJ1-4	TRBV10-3	AISGEESTNEKLF
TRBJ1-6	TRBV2	ASSDPPNSPLH
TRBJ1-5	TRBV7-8	ASSSFGQGGQPQH
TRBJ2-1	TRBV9	ASTPPGTGGGEQF
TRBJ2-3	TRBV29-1	SGDSDSATDTQY
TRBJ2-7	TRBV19	ASSRRDSSYEQY
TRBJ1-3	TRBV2	ASSAGTDSGNTIY
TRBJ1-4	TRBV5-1	ASSVNGATNEKLF
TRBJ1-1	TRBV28	ASSQAGFENTEAF
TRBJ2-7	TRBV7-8	ASSPSRIAGFGPYEQY
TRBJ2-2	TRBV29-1	SVGQGHGELF
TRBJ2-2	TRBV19	ASSWQGAANTGELF
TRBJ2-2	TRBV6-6	ASSSRQGVVQELF
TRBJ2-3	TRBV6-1	ASSDLHRKLTDTQY
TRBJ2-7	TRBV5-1	ASSFHSRTDFLSSYEQY
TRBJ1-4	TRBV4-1	ASSQGSGTGYEKLF
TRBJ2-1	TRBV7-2	ASSPYTGGNEQF
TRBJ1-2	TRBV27	ASSPGTGTGYGYT
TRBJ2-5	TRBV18	ASSPGIGGETQY
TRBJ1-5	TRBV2	ASTRGVRGSDSNQPQH
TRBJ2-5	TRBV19	ASSMSLGGVVETQY
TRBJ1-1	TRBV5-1	ASSLGTGQVAEAF
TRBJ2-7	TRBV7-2	ASSLYLAGVRYEQY
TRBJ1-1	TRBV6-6	ASSYPEQNTEAF
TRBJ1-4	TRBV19	ASSPSTGGGGGEKLF
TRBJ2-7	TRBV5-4	ASSLKGDTGIAYEQY
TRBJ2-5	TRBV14	ASSQSVRVQETQY
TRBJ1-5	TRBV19	ASSILRTFQQPQH
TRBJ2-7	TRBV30	AWPRGRGGGEQY
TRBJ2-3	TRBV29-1	SVSKGGQPTDTQY
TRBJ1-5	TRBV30	AWDREGNQPQH
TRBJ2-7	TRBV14	ASSWTSGFYEQY
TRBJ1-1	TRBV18	ASSPFSPSMNTEAF
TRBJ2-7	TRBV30	AWSVQALRQY
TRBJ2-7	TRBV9	ASNAGTGVYEQY
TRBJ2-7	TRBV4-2	ASSQELRLAGGQTYEQY
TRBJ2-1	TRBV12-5	ASGPGYEQF
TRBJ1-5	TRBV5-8	ASSLLEGSQH